The rows below give T cell receptor beta chains drawn from one sample of a study of cytomegalovirus exposure and HLA in healthy donors. Method: immunoSEQ multiplex PCR; TCRdb's copy keeps in-frame clones and lacks some. Of roughly 110,000 clones in the sample, 75% to 85% were seen once. The specimen sequenced was PBMCs. These receptors came from a woman between 18 and 29 years old in good health and CMV-seropositive. The CDR3 runs from the conserved cysteine through the conserved F or W. Fields, in order: J gene, D gene, V gene, CDR3 DNA, CDR3 protein. A D gene is named only where the DNA matches it firmly.

j_gene: TRBJ2-7; d_gene: .; v_gene: TRBV18; CDR3nt: TGTGCCAGCTCACCAAACGTCGGGGGATTGGGCTACGAGCAGTACTTC; CDR3aa: CASSPNVGGLGYEQYF
j_gene: TRBJ2-3; d_gene: .; v_gene: TRBV5-1; CDR3nt: TGCGCCAGCAGCTTGGATGGTGGGAGGAGCGATACGCAGTATTTT; CDR3aa: CASSLDGGRSDTQYF
j_gene: TRBJ2-5; d_gene: .; v_gene: TRBV9; CDR3nt: TGTGCCAGCAGCCCCTCCGCGGGGTGGGAGACCCAGTACTTC; CDR3aa: CASSPSAGWETQYF
j_gene: TRBJ2-3; d_gene: TRBD2; v_gene: TRBV5-1; CDR3nt: TGCGCCGGGAGAGCGGGAGTCGGAACAGATACGCAGTATTTT; CDR3aa: CAGRAGVGTDTQYF
j_gene: TRBJ1-1; d_gene: .; v_gene: TRBV11-3; CDR3nt: TGTGCCAGCAGCTTAGATCGGGTTGGCACTGAAGCTTTCTTT; CDR3aa: CASSLDRVGTEAFF
j_gene: TRBJ1-5; d_gene: .; v_gene: TRBV27; CDR3nt: TGTGCCAGCAGTTCGATACCGCGTAATCAGCCCCAGCATTTT; CDR3aa: CASSSIPRNQPQHF
j_gene: TRBJ1-6; d_gene: .; v_gene: TRBV6-5; CDR3nt: TGTGCCAGCAGTTATGGGCGGGGTTCACCCCTCCACTTT; CDR3aa: CASSYGRGSPLHF
j_gene: TRBJ1-1; d_gene: .; v_gene: TRBV27; CDR3nt: TGTGCCAGCAGTTTATCGGGAGGGGTGGGCACTGAAGCTTTCTTT; CDR3aa: CASSLSGGVGTEAFF
j_gene: TRBJ2-5; d_gene: TRBD1; v_gene: TRBV19; CDR3nt: TGTGCCAGTAGCCCCGGACAGGGGAGAGAGACCCAGTACTTC; CDR3aa: CASSPGQGRETQYF
j_gene: TRBJ1-3; d_gene: TRBD1; v_gene: TRBV2; CDR3nt: TGTGCCAGCAGTGTAGAAGGACAGGGGAACACCATATATTTT; CDR3aa: CASSVEGQGNTIYF